The clone carrying this T cell receptor beta chain was counted at least ten times. CDR3 size: 17 residues. Trimming cost V 0 bases and J 1 base; bases outside gene matches: 7. Germline CDR1 reads KGHSH; CDR2 reads LQKENI. Time point specified: newly diagnosed GD, antithyroid drugs for less than 3 months. Generation of the TCR library employed RNA extracted from PBMCs. These data belong to a study of regulatory T cells in long-lasting Graves disease. With iRepertoire HTBI primers and Arm-PCR of CDR3 regions, TCR beta libraries were built. TCRdb re-derived calls from the multiplex PCR reads in MiXCR, one entry per CDR3 protein. Of roughly 500,000 distinct CDR3 sequences in the sample, 12% to 15% were seen once. This sample also appeared in a second study, on T cells in Graves' hyperthyroidism and ophthalmopathy.

This receptor was taken from a woman in her 50s with Graves disease. The source was peripheral blood mononuclear cells (PBMCs), collected at new diagnosis, from a patient treated with antithyroid drugs. The chain links TRBV18 to TRBJ2-3, with 7 bases fitting TRBD2. CDR3 nucleotide sequence: TGTGCCAGCTCACCACCTGGGGGGGGTGGCCGCACAGATACGCAGTATTTT. This sequence encodes CASSPPGGGGRTDTQYF. Combining the CDR3 with reference TRBV18 and TRBJ2-3 gives the whole variable domain NAGVMQNPRHLVRRRGQEARLRCSPMKGHSHVYWYRQLPEEGLKFMVYLQKENIIDESGMPKERFSAEFPKEGPSILRIQQVVRGDSAAYFCASSPPGGGGRTDTQYFGPGTRLTVL.